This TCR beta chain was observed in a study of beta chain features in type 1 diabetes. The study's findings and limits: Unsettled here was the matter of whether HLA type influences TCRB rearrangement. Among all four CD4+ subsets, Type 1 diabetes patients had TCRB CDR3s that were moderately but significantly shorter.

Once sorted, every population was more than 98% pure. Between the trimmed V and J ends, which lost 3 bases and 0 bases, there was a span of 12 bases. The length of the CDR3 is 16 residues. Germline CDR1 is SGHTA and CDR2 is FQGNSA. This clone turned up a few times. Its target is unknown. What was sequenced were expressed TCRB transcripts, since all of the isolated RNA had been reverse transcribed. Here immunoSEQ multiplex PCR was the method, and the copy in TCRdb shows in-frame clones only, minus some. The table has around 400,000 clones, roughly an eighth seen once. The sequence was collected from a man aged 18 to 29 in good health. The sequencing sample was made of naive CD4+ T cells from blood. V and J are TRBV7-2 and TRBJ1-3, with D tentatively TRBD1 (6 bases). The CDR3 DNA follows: TGTGCCAGCAGCTTTCAGGGGACCCACTCTGGAAACACCATATATTTT. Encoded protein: CASSFQGTHSGNTIYF.